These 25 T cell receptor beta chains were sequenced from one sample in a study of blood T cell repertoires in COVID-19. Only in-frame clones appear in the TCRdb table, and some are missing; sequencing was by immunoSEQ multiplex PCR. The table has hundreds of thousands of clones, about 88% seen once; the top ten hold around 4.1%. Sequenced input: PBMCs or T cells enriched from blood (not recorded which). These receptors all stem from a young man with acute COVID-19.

The CDR3 DNA is TGTGCCACCAGCAGAGACCGACTCTATGGCTACACCTTC. This translates into CATSRDRLYGYTF. The J gene is TRBJ1-2, the V gene TRBV15, with D uncertain. V gave up 0 bases and J gave up 4 bases, with 6 bases separating them. The V gene's germline CDR1 is LNHNV and CDR2 YYDKDF (reference sequence). This CDR3 has 13 residues. Looking up the rest from reference TRBV15 and TRBJ1-2 gives the full variable domain: DAMVIQNPRYQVTQFGKPVTLSCSQTLNHNVMYWYQQKSSQAPKLLFHYYDKDFNNEADTPDNFQSRRPNTSFCFLDIRSPGLGDTAMYLCATSRDRLYGYTFGSGTRLTVV.

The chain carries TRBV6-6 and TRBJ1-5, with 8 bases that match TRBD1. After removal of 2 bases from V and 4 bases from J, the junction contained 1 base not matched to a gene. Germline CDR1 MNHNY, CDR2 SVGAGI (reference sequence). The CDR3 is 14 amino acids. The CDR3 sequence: CASSYTGGNQPQHF. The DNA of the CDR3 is TGTGCCAGCAGTTACACAGGGGGGAATCAGCCCCAGCATTTT.

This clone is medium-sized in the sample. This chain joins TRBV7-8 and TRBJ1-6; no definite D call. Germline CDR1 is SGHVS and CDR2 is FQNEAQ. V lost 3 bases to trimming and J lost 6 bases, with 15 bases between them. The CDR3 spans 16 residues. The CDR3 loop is CASSLVRITPNSPLHF. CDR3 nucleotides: TGTGCCAGCAGCTTGGTTAGAATTACCCCTAATTCACCCCTCCACTTT. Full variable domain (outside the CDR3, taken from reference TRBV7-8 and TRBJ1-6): GAGVSQSPRYKVAKRGQDVALRCDPISGHVSLFWYQQALGQGPEFLTYFQNEAQLDKSGLPSDRFFAERPEGSVSTLKIQRTQQEDSAVYLCASSLVRITPNSPLHFGNGTRLTVT.

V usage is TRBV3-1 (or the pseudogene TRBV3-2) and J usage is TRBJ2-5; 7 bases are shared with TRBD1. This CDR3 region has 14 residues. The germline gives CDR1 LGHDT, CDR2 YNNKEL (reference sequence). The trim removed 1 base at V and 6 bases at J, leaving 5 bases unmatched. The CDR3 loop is CASSQVGGRQTQYF. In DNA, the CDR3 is TGTGCCAGCAGCCAAGTAGGGGGCAGGCAGACCCAGTACTTC.

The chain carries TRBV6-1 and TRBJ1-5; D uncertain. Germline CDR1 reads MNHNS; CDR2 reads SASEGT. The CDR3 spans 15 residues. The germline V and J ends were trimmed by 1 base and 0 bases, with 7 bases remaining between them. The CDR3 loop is CASSEVGLSNQPQHF. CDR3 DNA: TGTGCCAGCAGTGAAGTTGGGCTTAGCAATCAGCCCCAGCATTTT.

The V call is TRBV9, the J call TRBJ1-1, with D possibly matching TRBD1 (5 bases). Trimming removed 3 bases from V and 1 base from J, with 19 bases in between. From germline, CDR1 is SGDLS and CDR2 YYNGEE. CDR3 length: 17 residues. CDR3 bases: TGTGCCAGCAGCGCCGGGGGTCCTGGGACGGAGAACACTGAAGCTTTCTTT. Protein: CASSAGGPGTENTEAFF. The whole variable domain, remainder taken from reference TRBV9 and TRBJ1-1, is DSGVTQTPKHLITATGQRVTLRCSPRSGDLSVYWYQQSLDQGLQFLIQYYNGEERAKGNILERFSAQQFPDLHSELNLSSLELGDSALYFCASSAGGPGTENTEAFFGQGTRLTVV.

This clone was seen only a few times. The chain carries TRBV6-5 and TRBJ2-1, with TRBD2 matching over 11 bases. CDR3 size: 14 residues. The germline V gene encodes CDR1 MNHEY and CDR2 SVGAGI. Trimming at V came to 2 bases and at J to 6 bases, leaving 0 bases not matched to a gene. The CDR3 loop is CASSYGTSGNEQFF. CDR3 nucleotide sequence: TGTGCCAGCAGTTACGGGACTAGCGGCAATGAGCAGTTCTTC.

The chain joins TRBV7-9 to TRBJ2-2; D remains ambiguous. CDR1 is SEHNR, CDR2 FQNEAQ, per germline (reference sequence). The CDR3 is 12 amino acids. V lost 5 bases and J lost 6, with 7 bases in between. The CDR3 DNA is TGTGCCAGCAGCCCCATGTCCGGGGAGCTGTTTTTT. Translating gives CASSPMSGELFF.

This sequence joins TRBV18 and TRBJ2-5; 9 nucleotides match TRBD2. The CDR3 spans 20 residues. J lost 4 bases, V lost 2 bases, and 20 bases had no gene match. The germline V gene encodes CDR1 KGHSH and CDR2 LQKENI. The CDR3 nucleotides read TGTGCCAGCTCACCAGTCAACGGGGGGCGCAGAAGCGGGAGGTTAGAGACCCAGTACTTC. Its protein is CASSPVNGGRRSGRLETQYF.

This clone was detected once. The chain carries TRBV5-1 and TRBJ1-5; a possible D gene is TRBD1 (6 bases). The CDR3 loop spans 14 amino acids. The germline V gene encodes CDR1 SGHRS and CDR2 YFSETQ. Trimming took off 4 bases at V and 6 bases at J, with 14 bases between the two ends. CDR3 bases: TGCGCCAGCAGCCTCGGGGGGGGCGGTCAGCCCCAGCATTTT. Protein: CASSLGGGGQPQHF.

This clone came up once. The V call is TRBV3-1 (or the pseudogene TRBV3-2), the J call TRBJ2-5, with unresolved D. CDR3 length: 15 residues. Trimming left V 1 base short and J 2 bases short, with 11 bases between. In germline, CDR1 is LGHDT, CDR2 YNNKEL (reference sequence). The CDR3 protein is CASSQAMGWQETQYF. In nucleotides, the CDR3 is TGTGCCAGCAGCCAAGCCATGGGCTGGCAAGAGACCCAGTACTTC.

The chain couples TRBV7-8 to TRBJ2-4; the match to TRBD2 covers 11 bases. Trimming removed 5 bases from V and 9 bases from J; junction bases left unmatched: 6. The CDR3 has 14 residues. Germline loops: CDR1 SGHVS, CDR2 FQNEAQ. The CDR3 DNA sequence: TGTGCCAGCAGCCTTAGCGGGAGGGCCGCCATTCAGTACTTC. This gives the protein CASSLSGRAAIQYF.

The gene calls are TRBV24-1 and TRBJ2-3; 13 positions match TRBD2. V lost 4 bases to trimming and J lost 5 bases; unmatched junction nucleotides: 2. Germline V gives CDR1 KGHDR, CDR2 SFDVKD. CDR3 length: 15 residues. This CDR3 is CATSDRTSGGDTQYF. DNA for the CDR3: TGTGCCACCAGTGACCGGACTAGCGGGGGAGATACGCAGTATTTT.

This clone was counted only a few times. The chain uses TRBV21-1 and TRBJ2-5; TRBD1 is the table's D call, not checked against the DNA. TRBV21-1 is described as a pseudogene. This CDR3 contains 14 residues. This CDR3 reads CASSAWPPAETQYF. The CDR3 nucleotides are TGTGCCAGCAGCGCATGGCCCCCCGCCGAGACCCAGTACTTC.

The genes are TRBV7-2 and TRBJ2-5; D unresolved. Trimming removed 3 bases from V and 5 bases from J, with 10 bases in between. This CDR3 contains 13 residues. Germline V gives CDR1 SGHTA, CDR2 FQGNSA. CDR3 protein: CASSLAVSETQYF. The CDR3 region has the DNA TGTGCCAGCAGCTTGGCGGTCTCCGAGACCCAGTACTTC.

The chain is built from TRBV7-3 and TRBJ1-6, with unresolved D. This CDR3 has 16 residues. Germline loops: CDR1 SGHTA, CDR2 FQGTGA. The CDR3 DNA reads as TGTGCTATAAGACAAGACCGGCTGGTTCATGTTTCACCCCTCCACTTT. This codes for CAIRQDRLVHVSPLHF.

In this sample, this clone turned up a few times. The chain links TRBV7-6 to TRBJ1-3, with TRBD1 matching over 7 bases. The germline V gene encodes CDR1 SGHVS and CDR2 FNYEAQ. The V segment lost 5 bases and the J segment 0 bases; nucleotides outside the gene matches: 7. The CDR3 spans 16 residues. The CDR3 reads CASSPQTGSSGNTIYF. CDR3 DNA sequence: TGTGCCAGCAGCCCGCAGACAGGGTCCTCTGGAAACACCATATATTTT.

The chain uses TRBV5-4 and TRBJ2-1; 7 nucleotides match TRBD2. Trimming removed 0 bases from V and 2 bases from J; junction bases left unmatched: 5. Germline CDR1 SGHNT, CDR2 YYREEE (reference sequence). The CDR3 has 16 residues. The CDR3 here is CASSLGGGGAYNEQFF. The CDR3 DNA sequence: TGTGCCAGCAGCTTGGGAGGTGGGGGGGCCTACAATGAGCAGTTCTTC.

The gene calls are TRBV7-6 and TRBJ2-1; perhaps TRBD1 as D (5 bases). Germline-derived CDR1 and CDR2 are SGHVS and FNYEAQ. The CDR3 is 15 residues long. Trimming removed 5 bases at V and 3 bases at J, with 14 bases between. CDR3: CASSPNPQGYNEQFF. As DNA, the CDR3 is TGTGCCAGCAGCCCGAACCCCCAGGGCTACAATGAGCAGTTCTTC.

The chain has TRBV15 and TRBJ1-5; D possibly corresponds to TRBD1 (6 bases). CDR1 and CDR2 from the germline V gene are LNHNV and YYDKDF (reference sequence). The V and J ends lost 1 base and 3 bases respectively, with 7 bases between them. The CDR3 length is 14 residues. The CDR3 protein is CATSRGDINQPQHF. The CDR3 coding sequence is TGTGCCACCAGCAGAGGGGACATCAATCAGCCCCAGCATTTT. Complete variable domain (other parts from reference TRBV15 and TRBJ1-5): DAMVIQNPRYQVTQFGKPVTLSCSQTLNHNVMYWYQQKSSQAPKLLFHYYDKDFNNEADTPDNFQSRRPNTSFCFLDIRSPGLGDTAMYLCATSRGDINQPQHFGDGTRLSIL.

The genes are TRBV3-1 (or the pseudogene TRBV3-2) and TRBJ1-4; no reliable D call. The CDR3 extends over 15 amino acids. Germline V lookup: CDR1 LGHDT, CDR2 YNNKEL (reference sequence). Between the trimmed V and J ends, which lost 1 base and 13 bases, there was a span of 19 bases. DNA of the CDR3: TGTGCCAGCAGCCAAGGCACCACGGCTCCCTCGGGACTGTTTTTT. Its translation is CASSQGTTAPSGLFF.

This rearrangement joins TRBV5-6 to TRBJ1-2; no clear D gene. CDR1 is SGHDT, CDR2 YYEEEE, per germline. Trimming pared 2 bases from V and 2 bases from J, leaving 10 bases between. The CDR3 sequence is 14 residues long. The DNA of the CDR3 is TGTGCCAGCAGCTTCTGGCAGATGAACTATGGCTACACCTTC. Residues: CASSFWQMNYGYTF. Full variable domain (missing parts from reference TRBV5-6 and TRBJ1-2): DAGVTQSPTHLIKTRGQQVTLRCSPKSGHDTVSWYQQALGQGPQFIFQYYEEEERQRGNFPDRFSGHQFPNYSSELNVNALLLGDSALYLCASSFWQMNYGYTFGSGTRLTVV.

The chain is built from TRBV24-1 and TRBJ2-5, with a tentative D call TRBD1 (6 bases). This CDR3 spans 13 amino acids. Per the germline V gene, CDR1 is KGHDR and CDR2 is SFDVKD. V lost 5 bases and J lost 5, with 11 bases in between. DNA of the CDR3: TGTGCCACCAGTGCGGGACAAATGGAGACCCAGTACTTC. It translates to CATSAGQMETQYF.

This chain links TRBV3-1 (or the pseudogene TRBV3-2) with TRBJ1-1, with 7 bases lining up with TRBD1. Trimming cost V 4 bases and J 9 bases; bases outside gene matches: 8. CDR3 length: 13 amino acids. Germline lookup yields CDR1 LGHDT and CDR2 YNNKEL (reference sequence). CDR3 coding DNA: TGTGCCAGCAGCCCCCGGGACAGAAAAAAAGCTTTCTTT. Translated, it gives CASSPRDRKKAFF.

The CDR3 here is CASSPVGAGYNSPLHF. CDR3 bases: TGCGCCAGCAGCCCGGTGGGGGCTGGTTATAATTCACCCCTCCACTTT. The rearrangement joins TRBV5-1 to TRBJ1-6, with D maybe TRBD1 (6 bases). There are 16 residues in the CDR3. V was clipped by 4 bases and J by 4 bases, with 15 bases between them. Germline CDR1 SGHRS, CDR2 YFSETQ. Drawing the rest from reference TRBV5-1 and TRBJ1-6, the complete variable domain is KAGVTQTPRYLIKTRGQQVTLSCSPISGHRSVSWYQQTPGQGLQFLFEYFSETQRNKGNFPGRFSGRQFSNSRSEMNVSTLELGDSALYLCASSPVGAGYNSPLHFGNGTRLTVT.